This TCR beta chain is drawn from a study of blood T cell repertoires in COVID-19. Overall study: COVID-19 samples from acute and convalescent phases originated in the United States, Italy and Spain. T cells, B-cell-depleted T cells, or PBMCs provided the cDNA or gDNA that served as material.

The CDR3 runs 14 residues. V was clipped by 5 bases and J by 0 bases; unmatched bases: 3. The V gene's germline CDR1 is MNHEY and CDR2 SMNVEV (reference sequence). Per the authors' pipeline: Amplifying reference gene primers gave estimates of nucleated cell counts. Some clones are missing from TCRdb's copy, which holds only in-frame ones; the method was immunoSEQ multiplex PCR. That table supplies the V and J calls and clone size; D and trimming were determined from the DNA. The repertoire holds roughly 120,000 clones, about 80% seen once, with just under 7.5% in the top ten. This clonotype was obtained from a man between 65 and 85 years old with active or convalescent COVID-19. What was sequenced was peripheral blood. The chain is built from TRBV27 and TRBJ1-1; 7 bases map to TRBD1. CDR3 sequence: CASSPTGMNTEAFF. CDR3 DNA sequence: TGTGCCAGCAGTCCGACAGGGATGAACACTGAAGCTTTCTTT.